The 17 T cell receptor beta chains below were found in one sample sequenced in a study of OX40 agonist ivuxolimab in advanced cancers. Here immunoSEQ multiplex PCR was the method, and the copy in TCRdb shows in-frame clones only, minus some. This sample carries approximately 18,000 clones, roughly 72% of them seen once, and the ten largest clones take 45% to 50%. Specimen: CD4+ or CD8+ T cells sorted from blood, collected in a trial of the OX40 agonist ivuxolimab. These TCRs come from an adult with an advanced solid tumor such as melanoma, head and neck, liver or kidney cancer.

This rearrangement joins TRBV7-2 to TRBJ1-1; D gene ambiguous. Trimming took 4 bases from V and 6 from J, leaving 9 bases between them. The CDR3 contains 12 residues. Germline CDR1 is SGHTA and CDR2 is FQGNSA. The CDR3 DNA is TGTGCCAGCAGCTCGGAGGTCTCTGAAGCTTTCTTT. Its protein is CASSSEVSEAFF.

This clone appeared a few times. V and J are TRBV29-1 and TRBJ1-1; possible D gene TRBD1, 5 bases. CDR3 size: 11 residues. Trimming took 2 bases from V and 11 from J, leaving 12 bases between them. From germline, CDR1 is SQVTM and CDR2 ANQGSEA. CDR3 bases: TGCAGCGTTGAATTGAGGGCAGGGGCTTTCTTT. Protein: CSVELRAGAFF.

J is TRBJ2-5 and V is TRBV28; 9 bases agree with TRBD1. This CDR3 comprises 15 residues. After removal of 2 bases from V and 5 bases from J, the junction contained 6 bases not matched to a gene. Germline V gives CDR1 MDHEN, CDR2 SYDVKM. CDR3: CASSLRGQGFETQYF. In DNA form, the CDR3 reads TGTGCCAGCAGTTTAAGGGGACAGGGATTCGAGACCCAGTACTTC.

The chain combines TRBV5-4 with TRBJ1-1; no reliable D call. Looked up from germline, CDR1 is SGHNT and CDR2 is YYREEE (reference sequence). This CDR3 region has 14 residues. V lost 0 bases and J lost 1, with 7 bases in between. DNA for the CDR3: TGTGCCAGCAGCTTGGAGTGGGGGAACACTGAAGCTTTCTTT. It is translated as CASSLEWGNTEAFF.

The chain uses TRBV6-4 and TRBJ2-7, with TRBD2 matching 7 bases. The CDR3 consists of 15 residues. V was pared by 6 bases and J by 1 base, with 9 bases of the junction left unmatched. CDR1 and CDR2 (germline): MRHNA, SNTAGT. The CDR3 reads CASRSSGYLSYEQYF. CDR3 sequence (DNA): TGTGCCAGCAGATCTAGCGGCTACCTATCCTACGAGCAGTACTTC.

This chain links TRBV11-2 with TRBJ2-5; TRBD1 matches 7 bases. CDR3 length equals 15 residues. The ends lost 5 bases at V and 6 bases at J; junction bases unmatched: 12. Germline CDR1 SGHAT, CDR2 FQNNGV. The CDR3 DNA follows: TGTGCCAGCAGCCCATTGGACAGGTTCAAAAAGACCCAGTACTTC. Its translation: CASSPLDRFKKTQYF.

CDR3 sequence reads: CASSGGTSGHNEQFF. The CDR3 DNA reads as TGTGCCAGCAGCGGGGGGACTAGCGGACACAATGAGCAGTTCTTC. V usage is TRBV9 and J usage is TRBJ2-1; 11 bases fit TRBD2. J lost 5 bases, V lost 3 bases, and 4 bases had no gene match. The germline CDR1 and CDR2 sequences are SGDLS and YYNGEE. This CDR3 is 15 amino acids long. Full variable domain (missing parts from reference TRBV9 and TRBJ2-1): DSGVTQTPKHLITATGQRVTLRCSPRSGDLSVYWYQQSLDQGLQFLIQYYNGEERAKGNILERFSAQQFPDLHSELNLSSLELGDSALYFCASSGGTSGHNEQFFGPGTRLTVL.

The chain has TRBV7-9 and TRBJ1-2, with D perhaps TRBD1 (6 bases). Germline CDR1 reads SEHNR; CDR2 reads FQNEAQ (reference sequence). V was trimmed by 5 bases and J by 6 bases, leaving 16 bases between them. The CDR3 loop spans 14 amino acids. The CDR3 here is CASSLMGTYDGYTF. In nucleotides, the CDR3 is TGTGCCAGCAGCCTCATGGGGACATACGATGGCTACACCTTC. Combining the CDR3 with reference TRBV7-9 and TRBJ1-2 gives the whole variable domain DTGVSQNPRHKITKRGQNVTFRCDPISEHNRLYWYRQTLGQGPEFLTYFQNEAQLEKSRLLSDRFSAERPKGSFSTLEIQRTEQGDSAMYLCASSLMGTYDGYTFGSGTRLTVV.

The chain carries TRBV9 and TRBJ2-7, with 8 bases lining up with TRBD2. Germline V gene lookup returns CDR1 SGDLS and CDR2 YYNGEE. V was pared by 3 bases and J by 5 bases, with 10 bases of the junction left unmatched. The CDR3 loop spans 15 amino acids. The CDR3, as DNA: TGTGCCAGCAGCGCCTCCGGGACTAGTCCACACGAGCAGTACTTC. Translated, it gives CASSASGTSPHEQYF.

This chain uses TRBV27 with TRBJ2-1; 14 positions match TRBD2. The germline CDR1 and CDR2 sequences are MNHEY and SMNVEV (reference sequence). V shed 4 bases, J shed 9 bases, and the junction held 5 bases outside the gene matches. The CDR3 contains 15 residues. Written as DNA, the CDR3 is TGTGCCAGCAGTTCAGGGACTAGCGGGGGAAGTGAGCAGTTCTTC. Translating gives CASSSGTSGGSEQFF.

The CDR3 DNA reads TGTGCCAGCAGCCCCAGGGGAGGGGCGAATTCACCCCTCCACTTT. Encoded protein: CASSPRGGANSPLHF. V gene TRBV9 combines with J gene TRBJ1-6; a weak D match, TRBD1 (6 bases). This CDR3 region has 15 residues. V was cut by 4 bases and J by 7 bases, with 15 bases left in between. In germline, CDR1 is SGDLS, CDR2 YYNGEE.

This chain connects TRBV9 to TRBJ2-7; possibly TRBD1 for D (5 bases). This CDR3 region has 15 residues. Germline lookup yields CDR1 SGDLS and CDR2 YYNGEE. The V end lost 4 bases, the J end lost 0 bases, and 14 bases lay between the germline ends. The DNA of the CDR3 is TGTGCCAGCAGCCCAATGCAGGGCAGCTCCTACGAGCAGTACTTC. Protein sequence: CASSPMQGSSYEQYF.

The CDR3 coding sequence is TGTGCCAGCAGTGACGGGGGCTTCTCAGGAGAGACCCAGTACTTC. It yields the protein CASSDGGFSGETQYF. The chain combines TRBV6-1 with TRBJ2-5, with D tentatively TRBD1 or TRBD2 (6 bases each). The CDR3 has 15 residues. Germline V lookup: CDR1 MNHNS, CDR2 SASEGT. Trimming stripped 3 bases from V and 4 bases from J, with 15 bases between.

The chain joins TRBV25-1 to TRBJ1-2; tentatively, D is TRBD1 (6 bases). This CDR3 is built from 14 residues. The germline V and J ends were trimmed by 6 bases and 4 bases, with 15 bases remaining between them. The germline V gene encodes CDR1 MGHDK and CDR2 SYGVNS. CDR3: CASSDAGTPYGYTF. The CDR3 DNA sequence: TGTGCCAGCAGCGACGCCGGGACACCCTATGGCTACACCTTC.

The V gene is TRBV7-2, the J gene TRBJ2-5; 14 nucleotides line up with TRBD2. Per germline, CDR1 SGHTA and CDR2 FQGNSA. CDR3 size: 16 residues. V trimming: 5 bases; J trimming: 5 bases; junction bases outside the gene matches: 7. CDR3 protein: CASSRTSGRLGETQYF. CDR3 in DNA: TGTGCCAGCAGCCGGACTAGCGGGAGGTTAGGGGAGACCCAGTACTTC.

In this sample, this clone turned up a few times. The sample carries other DNA sequences with the same CDR3. V and J are TRBV27 and TRBJ2-1, with 7 bases lining up with TRBD2. The CDR3 covers 13 residues. CDR1 MNHEY and CDR2 SMNVEV come from the germline V gene (reference sequence). With V trimmed by 1 base and J by 10 bases, 4 bases remained unmatched. CDR3 protein: CASSLWGGREQFF. The DNA for the CDR3 is TGTGCCAGCAGTTTATGGGGGGGGAGGGAGCAGTTCTTC.

J is TRBJ2-3 and V is TRBV7-4; D is ambiguous. V lost 5 bases to trimming and J lost 6 bases, with 9 bases between them. The CDR3 sequence is 12 residues long. CDR1 SGHVT and CDR2 SQSDAQ come from the germline V gene. The CDR3 sequence is CASSRTFDTQYF. As DNA, the CDR3 is TGTGCCAGCAGCCGTACCTTCGATACGCAGTATTTT.